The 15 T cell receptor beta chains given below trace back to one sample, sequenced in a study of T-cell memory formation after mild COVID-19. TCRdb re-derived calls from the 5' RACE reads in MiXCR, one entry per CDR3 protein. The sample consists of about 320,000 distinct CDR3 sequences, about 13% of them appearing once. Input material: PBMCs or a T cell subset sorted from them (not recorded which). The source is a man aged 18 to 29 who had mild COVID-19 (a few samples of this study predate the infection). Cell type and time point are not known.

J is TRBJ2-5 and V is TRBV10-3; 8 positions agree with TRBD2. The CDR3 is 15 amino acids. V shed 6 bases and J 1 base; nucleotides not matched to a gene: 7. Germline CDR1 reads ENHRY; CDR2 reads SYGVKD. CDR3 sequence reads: CAISYFGTSQETQYF. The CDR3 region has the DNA TGTGCCATCAGCTATTTTGGGACTAGCCAAGAGACCCAGTACTTC.

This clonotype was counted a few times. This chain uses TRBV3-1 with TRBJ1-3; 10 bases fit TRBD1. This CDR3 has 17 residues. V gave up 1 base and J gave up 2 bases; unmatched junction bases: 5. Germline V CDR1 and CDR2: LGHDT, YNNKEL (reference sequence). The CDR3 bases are TGTGCCAGCAGCCAAGCCATCGGACAGGGGGCTGGAAACACCATATATTTT. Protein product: CASSQAIGQGAGNTIYF.

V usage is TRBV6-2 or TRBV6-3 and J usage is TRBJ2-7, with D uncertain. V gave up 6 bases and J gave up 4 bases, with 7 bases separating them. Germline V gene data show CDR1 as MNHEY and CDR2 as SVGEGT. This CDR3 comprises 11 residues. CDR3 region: CASRFAYEQYF. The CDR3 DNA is TGTGCCAGCAGGTTCGCTTACGAGCAGTACTTC.

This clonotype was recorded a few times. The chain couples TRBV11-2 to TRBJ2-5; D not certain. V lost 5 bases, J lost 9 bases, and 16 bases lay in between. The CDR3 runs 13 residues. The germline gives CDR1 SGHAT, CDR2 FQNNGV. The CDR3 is CASSLRPPVSQYF. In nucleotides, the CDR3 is TGTGCCAGCAGCCTACGACCCCCCGTATCCCAGTACTTC.

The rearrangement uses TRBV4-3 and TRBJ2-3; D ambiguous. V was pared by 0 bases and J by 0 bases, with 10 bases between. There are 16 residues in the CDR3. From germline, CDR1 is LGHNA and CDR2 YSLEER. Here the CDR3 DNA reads TGCGCCAGCAGCCAAGATTGGCAGGTCAGCACAGATACGCAGTATTTT. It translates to CASSQDWQVSTDTQYF.

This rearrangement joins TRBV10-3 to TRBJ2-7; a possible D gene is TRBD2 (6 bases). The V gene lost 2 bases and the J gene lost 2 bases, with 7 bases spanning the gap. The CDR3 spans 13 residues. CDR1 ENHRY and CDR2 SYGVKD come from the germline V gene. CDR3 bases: TGTGCCATCAGTGAGGGGGGGACCTACGAGCAGTACGTC. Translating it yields CAISEGGTYEQYV.

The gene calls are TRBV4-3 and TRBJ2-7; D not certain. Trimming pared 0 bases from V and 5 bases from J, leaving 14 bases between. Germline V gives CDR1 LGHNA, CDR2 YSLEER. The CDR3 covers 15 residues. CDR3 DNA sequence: TGCGCCAGCAGCCAAGAATGGGGTGACGAGGACGAGCAGTACTTC. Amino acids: CASSQEWGDEDEQYF.

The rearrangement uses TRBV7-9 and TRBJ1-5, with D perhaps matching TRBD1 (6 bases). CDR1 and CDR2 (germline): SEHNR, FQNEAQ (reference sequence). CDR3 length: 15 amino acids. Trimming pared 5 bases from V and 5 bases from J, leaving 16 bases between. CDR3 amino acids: CASSRHGGADQPQHF. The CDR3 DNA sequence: TGTGCCAGCAGCCGACACGGGGGGGCGGATCAGCCCCAGCATTTT.

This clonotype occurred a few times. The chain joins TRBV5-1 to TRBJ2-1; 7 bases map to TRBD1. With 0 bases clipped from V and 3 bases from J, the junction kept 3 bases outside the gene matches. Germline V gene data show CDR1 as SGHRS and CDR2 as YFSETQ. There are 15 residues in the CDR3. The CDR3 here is CASSLGQGDYNEQFF. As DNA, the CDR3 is TGCGCCAGCAGCTTGGGACAGGGAGACTACAATGAGCAGTTCTTC. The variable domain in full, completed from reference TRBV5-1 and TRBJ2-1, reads KAGVTQTPRYLIKTRGQQVTLSCSPISGHRSVSWYQQTPGQGLQFLFEYFSETQRNKGNFPGRFSGRQFSNSRSEMNVSTLELGDSALYLCASSLGQGDYNEQFFGPGTRLTVL.

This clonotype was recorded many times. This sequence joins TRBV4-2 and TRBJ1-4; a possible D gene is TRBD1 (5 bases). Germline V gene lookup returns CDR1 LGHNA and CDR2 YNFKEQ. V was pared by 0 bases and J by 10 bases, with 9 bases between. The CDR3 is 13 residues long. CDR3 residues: CASSQDGGRKLFF. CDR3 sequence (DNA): TGTGCCAGCAGCCAAGATGGGGGAAGAAAACTGTTTTTT.

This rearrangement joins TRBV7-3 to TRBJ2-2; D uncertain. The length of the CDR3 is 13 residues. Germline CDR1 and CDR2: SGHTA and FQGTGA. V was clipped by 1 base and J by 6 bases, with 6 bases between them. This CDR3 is CASSLNVAGELFF. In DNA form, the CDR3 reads TGTGCCAGCAGCTTAAACGTTGCCGGGGAGCTGTTTTTT.

The CDR3 reads CASSLDRRVETQYF. In DNA, the CDR3 is TGTGCCAGCAGTCTGGACAGGCGTGTGGAGACCCAGTACTTC. The chain recombines TRBV12-3 or TRBV12-4 with TRBJ2-5; TRBD1 matches 7 bases. V trimming: 5 bases; J trimming: 5 bases; junction bases outside the gene matches: 8. The CDR3 consists of 14 residues.

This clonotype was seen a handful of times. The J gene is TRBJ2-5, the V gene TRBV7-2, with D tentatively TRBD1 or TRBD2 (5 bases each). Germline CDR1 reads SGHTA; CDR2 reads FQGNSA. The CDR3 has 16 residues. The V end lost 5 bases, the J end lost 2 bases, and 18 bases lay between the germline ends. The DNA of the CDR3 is TGTGCCAGCAGCCCGGGGACCGTCGGACCTCAAGAGACCCAGTACTTC. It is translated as CASSPGTVGPQETQYF.

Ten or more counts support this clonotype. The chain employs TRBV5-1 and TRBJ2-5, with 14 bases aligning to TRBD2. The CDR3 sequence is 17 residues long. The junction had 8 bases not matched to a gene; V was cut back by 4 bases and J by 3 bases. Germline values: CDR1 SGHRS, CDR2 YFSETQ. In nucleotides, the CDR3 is TGCGCCAGCAGCCTTCCGGGACTAGCGGGGGCCAAAGAGACCCAGTACTTC. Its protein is CASSLPGLAGAKETQYF.

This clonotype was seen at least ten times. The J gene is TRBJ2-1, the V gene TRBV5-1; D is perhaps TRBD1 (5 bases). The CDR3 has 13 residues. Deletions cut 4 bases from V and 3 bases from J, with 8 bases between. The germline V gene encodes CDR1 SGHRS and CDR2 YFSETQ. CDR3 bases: TGCGCCAGCAGCGTGGACAACTACAATGAGCAGTTCTTC. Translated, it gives CASSVDNYNEQFF.